The following is a TCR beta chain sequence with its context. What it binds is not known. The data belong to a study of cytomegalovirus exposure and HLA in healthy donors. This CDR3 is built from 13 residues. Deletions cut 3 bases from V and 4 bases from J, with 9 bases between. Looked up from germline, CDR1 is PRHDT and CDR2 is FYEKMQ (reference sequence). Study observations and caveats: Later analysis showed most CMV-associated TCR beta chains appearing HLA-restricted. Several V segments, TRBV6-2 and TRBV6-3 among them, could not be told apart and were dropped. Cytomegalovirus-associated status was assigned to about 180 TCR beta chains.

The study ran its PCR with 60 Vbeta and 13 Jbeta primers. The assay was immunoSEQ multiplex PCR, and TCRdb's table has in-frame clones only and misses some. The data show under 60,000 clones, with 70% to 85% seen just once and 2.9% held by the top ten. This chain connects TRBV13 to TRBJ1-1; no definite D call. This sequence originates from a man between 45 and 60 years old in good health and CMV-seronegative. Sequenced input: PBMCs. Here the CDR3 reads CASSFSEGTEAFF. Written as DNA, the CDR3 is TGTGCCAGCAGCTTCTCCGAGGGCACTGAAGCTTTCTTT.